The 27 T cell receptor beta chains below were found in one sample sequenced in a study of breast tumors, draining lymph nodes, adjacent tissues (dated by TCRdb to about 2016). The library was produced with multiplex PCR. TCRdb shows the sequencer as Illumina HiSeq 2000. Using fastp at Q25 and MiXCR, TCRdb reprocessed the public reads and kept productive beta chains. CDR3 protein duplicates are merged, each entry listing the most common genes and DNA. This sample lists over 70,000 distinct CDR3 sequences; roughly 30% were detected once. 8.1% of the sample is held by the ten biggest clonotypes. Lymph node samples were obtained from the axillary draining lymph nodes of breast cancer patients. Sequencing was performed on axillary lymph node tissue. The receptors originated from a female donor with breast cancer. Some clones in this sample may be carry-over from other donors' samples.

This clonotype was counted ten times or more. V usage is TRBV20-1 and J usage is TRBJ2-1; TRBD2 aligns across 14 bases. The CDR3 covers 16 residues. Trimming removed 1 base from V and 2 bases from J; junction bases left unmatched: 1. Germline assignment: CDR1 DFQATT and CDR2 SNEGSKA (reference sequence). For the CDR3, the DNA is TGCAGTGCTAGAGGACTAGCGGGAGGGCCCTACAATGAGCAGTTCTTC. Protein sequence: CSARGLAGGPYNEQFF.

This clonotype was counted at least ten times. The chain links TRBV10-1 to TRBJ2-7; D not resolved. V lost 3 bases to trimming and J lost 0 bases, with 12 bases between them. CDR1 WNHNN and CDR2 SYGVQD come from the germline V gene (reference sequence). The CDR3 is 15 residues long. The CDR3 here is CASSDFCGSSYEQYF. In DNA form, the CDR3 reads TGCGCCAGCAGTGATTTTTGCGGTAGCTCCTACGAGCAGTACTTC.

Note on this clonotype: An end of the junction does not agree with germline; a read error may underlie this. The chain carries TRBV20-1 and TRBJ2-2, with D tentatively TRBD1 (6 bases). The CDR3 runs to 12 residues. Germline lookup yields CDR1 DFQATT and CDR2 SNEGSKA (reference sequence). CDR3 in DNA: TGCAGTGCTAGGGGGGACACCAGGGAGCCGTTTTTT. Translated: CSARGDTREPFF.

Notes on this clonotype: A clone one base away is much larger, so this may be a read error. J is TRBJ2-7 and V is TRBV28, with 9 nucleotides matching TRBD2. CDR3 length equals 15 residues. In germline, CDR1 is MDHEN, CDR2 SYDVKM. CDR3 nucleotides: TGTGCCAGCAGTTTAAGGCTAGCGGGGAGGTACGGGCAGTACTTC. It is translated as CASSLRLAGRYGQYF. Complete variable domain (other parts from reference TRBV28 and TRBJ2-7): DVKVTQSSRYLVKRTGEKVFLECVQDMDHENMFWYRQDPGLGLRLIYFSYDVKMKEKGDIPEGYSVSREKKERFSLILESASTNQTSMYLCASSLRLAGRYGQYFGPGTRLTVT.

This clonotype was found many times. The chain joins TRBV7-8 to TRBJ1-4; tentatively, D is TRBD1 (6 bases). Germline-derived CDR1 and CDR2 are SGHVS and FQNEAQ. Trimming took off 5 bases at V and 5 bases at J, with 21 bases between the two ends. The CDR3 runs to 17 residues. The CDR3 is CASSLGRGNRVNEKLFF. The CDR3 coding sequence is TGTGCCAGCAGCCTAGGAAGAGGGAACAGGGTCAATGAAAAACTGTTTTTT.

This rearrangement joins TRBV9 to TRBJ2-7, with D possibly called TRBD1 or TRBD2 (5 bases each). The CDR3 loop spans 16 amino acids. Germline CDR1 SGDLS, CDR2 YYNGEE. The V end lost 0 bases, the J end lost 0 bases, and 13 bases lay between the germline ends. The CDR3 is CASSVGRRDRSYEQYF. The DNA for the CDR3 is TGTGCCAGCAGCGTAGGCAGACGGGACCGCTCCTACGAGCAGTACTTC.

The chain recombines TRBV14 with TRBJ1-1; 8 bases are shared with TRBD1. J was trimmed by 11 bases and V by 4 bases; bases with no gene match: 12. Germline CDR1 and CDR2: SGHDN and FVKESK. The CDR3 loop spans 14 amino acids. The CDR3 region has the DNA TGTGCCAGCAGCCCAAGGCGGGCCCAGGGGGCGGCTTTCTTT. Translation: CASSPRRAQGAAFF.

This clonotype was found once. V is TRBV20-1 and J is TRBJ1-2, with a possible D match to TRBD1 (5 bases). In germline, CDR1 is DFQATT, CDR2 SNEGSKA (reference sequence). The V end was cut by 6 bases, the J end by 4 bases, with 18 bases between. The CDR3 extends over 14 amino acids. The CDR3 loop reads CSALGGIGSYGYTF. The CDR3 DNA reads as TGCAGTGCCCTCGGGGGGATAGGAAGCTATGGCTACACCTTC.

This clonotype was observed at least ten times. This rearrangement joins TRBV6-4 to TRBJ2-3; D ambiguous. From germline, CDR1 is MRHNA and CDR2 SNTAGT. The CDR3 is 14 residues long. Trimming cost V 5 bases and J 4 bases, with 13 bases left between them. CDR3 loop: CASSPLISSDTQYF. In DNA, the CDR3 is TGTGCCAGCAGTCCCTTGATAAGCTCAGATACGCAGTATTTT.

This clonotype occurred a few times. The chain carries TRBV6-2 or TRBV6-3 and TRBJ2-7, with 10 bases fitting TRBD1. The length of the CDR3 is 17 residues. V was pared by 5 bases and J by 1 base, with 11 bases of the junction left unmatched. Germline-derived CDR1 and CDR2 are MNHEY and SVGEGT. The CDR3 DNA is TGTGCCAGCAGTCACCGCGGGCCGGGACAGGGGTCCTACGAGCAGTACTTC. This translates into CASSHRGPGQGSYEQYF.

There are many counts of this clonotype. A much larger clone sits a single nucleotide away, making a read error possible. This chain uses TRBV11-2 with TRBJ2-7, with a tentative D call TRBD2 (6 bases). This CDR3 has 14 residues. Trimming took 5 bases from V and 2 from J, leaving 13 bases between them. CDR1 is SGHAT, CDR2 FQNNGV, per germline. CDR3 residues: CASSIAVAAYEQYF. CDR3 bases: TGTGCCAGCAGCATCGCGGTAGCGGCCTACGAGCAGTACTTC.

The chain couples TRBV5-1 to TRBJ1-6, with D possibly being TRBD1 (5 bases). Trimming removed 4 bases from V and 2 bases from J, with 16 bases in between. Germline CDR1 is SGHRS and CDR2 is YFSETQ. CDR3 length equals 17 residues. The CDR3: CASSRITGDPYNSPLHF. The CDR3 DNA reads TGCGCCAGCAGCCGGATCACGGGGGACCCCTATAATTCACCCCTCCACTTT.

This clonotype was seen at least ten times. The CDR3 region has the DNA TGTGCTAGTGGTGCCCCTAGCGGGAGTGGAACAGATACGCAGTATTTT. Protein sequence: CASGAPSGSGTDTQYF. The chain joins TRBV12-5 to TRBJ2-3, with 10 bases fitting TRBD2. CDR1 LGHNT and CDR2 FRNRAP come from the germline V gene. Germline trimming cut 5 bases from V and 3 bases from J; bases unmatched to any gene: 8. The CDR3 extends over 16 amino acids.

The chain couples TRBV9 to TRBJ2-3; 12 bases match TRBD2. The CDR3 runs to 16 residues. V dropped 4 bases and J dropped 3; count of bases not matched to a gene: 6. Per the germline V gene, CDR1 is SGDLS and CDR2 is YYNGEE. Here the CDR3 reads CASSSTGTSGTDTQYF. The CDR3 bases are TGTGCCAGCAGCTCTACGGGGACTAGCGGGACAGATACGCAGTATTTT.

Of note for this clonotype: In this CDR3 the conserved last residue, phenylalanine or tryptophan, is missing, so a read error is likely. The chain couples TRBV7-3 to TRBJ2-1; no clear D gene. The germline V gene encodes CDR1 SGHTA and CDR2 FQGTGA. The CDR3 totals 14 residues. The germline V and J ends were trimmed by 1 base and 5 bases, with 9 bases remaining between them. CDR3 sequence: CASSLRAENNEQFP. The CDR3 DNA sequence: TGTGCCAGCAGCTTAAGGGCGGAGAACAATGAGCAGTTCCCC.

This clonotype was seen many times. J is TRBJ2-7 and V is TRBV5-8; TRBD2 matches 13 bases. Germline CDR1 and CDR2: SGHTS and YDEGEE. This CDR3 is 16 amino acids long. V lost 4 bases to trimming and J lost 4 bases; unmatched junction nucleotides: 8. For the CDR3, the DNA is TGTGCCAGCAGCCCACTAGCGGGAGGGCCTGAGTACGAGCAGTACTTC. Translated: CASSPLAGGPEYEQYF.

There are many counts of this clonotype. The rearrangement links TRBV11-2 to TRBJ2-5; 14 bases are a match to TRBD2. V trimming: 3 bases; J trimming: 3 bases; junction bases outside the gene matches: 3. Germline CDR1 SGHAT, CDR2 FQNNGV. The CDR3 contains 16 residues. The DNA for the CDR3 is TGTGCCAGCAGCTTTGGACTAGCGGGAGGAGAAGAGACCCAGTACTTC. It yields the protein CASSFGLAGGEETQYF.

This clonotype was detected many times. The chain carries TRBV9 and TRBJ2-1; D remains unclear. This CDR3 has 12 amino acids. Germline values: CDR1 SGDLS, CDR2 YYNGEE. The V end was cut by 3 bases, the J end by 7 bases, with 8 bases between. The CDR3 nucleotides are TGTGCCAGCAGCGCCAGCGTTAATGAGCAGTTCTTC. It specifies CASSASVNEQFF.

Worth noting for this clonotype: The DNA is left out, because the CDR3 cannot be placed on it with certainty; the CDR3 is given as TCRdb lists it. V and J are TRBV7-3 and TRBJ2-1; the table assigns TRBD1, which was not confirmed against the DNA. The germline CDR1 and CDR2 sequences are SGHTA and FQGTGA. The CDR3 has 23 residues if both end residues are counted. CDR3: CASSRGGGYEQYFGPGTNNEQFF.

This clonotype was detected only a few times. The chain carries TRBV6-5 and TRBJ1-1; the D is unclear. Deletions cut 6 bases from V and 0 bases from J, with 11 bases between. This CDR3 has 14 residues. Germline V gene data show CDR1 as MNHEY and CDR2 as SVGAGI. Here the CDR3 DNA reads TGTGCCAGCAGAGAGAACCGGATGAACACTGAAGCTTTCTTT. As protein: CASRENRMNTEAFF.

Concerning this clonotype itself: This may come from a read error, since a much larger clone is one base off. This sequence joins TRBV7-2 and TRBJ1-2; 10 bases map to TRBD1. This CDR3 region has 15 residues. Germline-derived CDR1 and CDR2 are SGHTA and FQGNSA. CDR3 in DNA: TGTGCCAGCAGCCCCGGGACAGGGGACCTCTATGGCTGCCCCTTC. Amino acids: CASSPGTGDLYGCPF. The full variable domain, completed using reference TRBV7-2 and TRBJ1-2, is GAGVSQSPSNKVTEKGKDVELRCDPISGHTALYWYRQSLGQGLEFLIYFQGNSAPDKSGLPSDRFSAERTGGSVSTLTIQRTQQEDSAVYLCASSPGTGDLYGCPFGSGTRLTVV.

In regard to this clonotype: Relative to the germline gene, one junction end is altered; a read error may explain this. The V gene is TRBV15, the J gene TRBJ2-5; the D call may be TRBD1 or TRBD2 (5 bases each). Germline V gene lookup returns CDR1 LNHNV and CDR2 YYDKDF (reference sequence). The CDR3 length is 14 residues. The CDR3 coding sequence is TGTGCCACCGGATGGGGACGCCTCCAAGAGACCCAGTACTTT. Protein sequence: CATGWGRLQETQYF. The full variable domain, in which reference TRBV15 and TRBJ2-5 provide the parts outside the CDR3, is DAMVIQNPRYQVTQFGKPVTLSCSQTLNHNVMYWYQQKSSQAPKLLFHYYDKDFNNEADTPDNFQSRRPNTSFCFLDIRSPGLGDTAMYLCATGWGRLQETQYFGPGTRLLVL.

This clonotype was counted ten times or more. This chain joins TRBV12-5 and TRBJ1-1; D unresolved. There are 12 residues in the CDR3. Per germline, CDR1 LGHNT and CDR2 FRNRAP. The ends were cut back, 6 bases at V and 7 bases at J, with 12 bases in the middle. In DNA form, the CDR3 reads TGTGCTAGTGGCATCGCTATAGGTGAAGCTTTCTTT. The encoded protein is CASGIAIGEAFF. Full variable domain (remainder filled in from reference TRBV12-5 and TRBJ1-1): DARVTQTPRHKVTEMGQEVTMRCQPILGHNTVFWYRQTMMQGLELLAYFRNRAPLDDSGMPKDRFSAEMPDATLATLKIQPSEPRDSAVYFCASGIAIGEAFFGQGTRLTVV.

This clonotype was recorded a few times. As the CDR3 is not closed by the conserved phenylalanine or tryptophan, this likely results from a read error. The chain uses TRBV9 and TRBJ2-3; D not certain. Trimming pared 2 bases from V and 1 base from J, leaving 5 bases between. The CDR3 runs to 13 residues. CDR1 and CDR2 (germline): SGDLS, YYNGEE. The DNA for the CDR3 is TGTGCCAGCAGCGTTCTAGGCACAGATACGCAGTATTCC. As protein: CASSVLGTDTQYS.

This clonotype was found many times. The chain uses TRBV6-5 and TRBJ2-3; 15 bases align to TRBD2. Trimming took 6 bases from V and 6 from J; bases not matched to a gene: 7. CDR3 size: 16 residues. The germline CDR1 and CDR2 sequences are MNHEY and SVGAGI. CDR3 residues: CASSRGLAGGADTQYF. CDR3 in DNA: TGTGCCAGCAGCCGAGGACTAGCGGGAGGGGCTGATACGCAGTATTTT.

This clonotype has only one observation. The chain carries TRBV7-3 and TRBJ2-1; D may be TRBD2 (6 bases). This CDR3 comprises 12 residues. V lost 4 bases, J lost 7 bases, and 8 bases lay in between. CDR1 is SGHTA and CDR2 is FQGTGA in the germline V gene. The DNA for the CDR3 is TGTGCCAGCAGCTCGGGAGATAATGAGCAGTTCTTC. It is translated as CASSSGDNEQFF.

The sample holds many counts of this clonotype. A much larger clone differs from this one at a single base, so this may be a read error. J is TRBJ1-2 and V is TRBV20-1; 8 nucleotides line up with TRBD1. Germline V gene lookup returns CDR1 DFQATT and CDR2 SNEGSKA (reference sequence). The trim removed 3 bases at V and 7 bases at J, leaving 16 bases unmatched. The CDR3 covers 16 residues. DNA of the CDR3: TGCAGTGCTAGGTTAGGGACAGGAATTGCCGGGGGTGGCTACACCTTC. The encoded protein is CSARLGTGIAGGGYTF.